One and the same sample provided the 21 T cell receptor beta chains below, sequenced in a study of blood T cell repertoires in COVID-19. Here immunoSEQ multiplex PCR was the method, and the copy in TCRdb shows in-frame clones only, minus some. The sample lists 100,000 to 120,000 clones, 88% occurring once. Material: peripheral blood. These receptors were taken from a woman in her forties or fifties with acute or convalescent COVID-19.

V and J are TRBV19 and TRBJ1-3; TRBD1 matches 7 bases. The CDR3 spans 17 residues. Germline assignment: CDR1 LNHDA and CDR2 SQIVND (reference sequence). V gave up 3 bases and J gave up 0 bases; unmatched junction bases: 8. The DNA for the CDR3 is TGTGCCAGTAGTATCCCTGGACAGGCAAGCTCTGGAAACACCATATATTTT. Protein sequence: CASSIPGQASSGNTIYF. Together with reference TRBV19 and TRBJ1-3, the CDR3 gives the full variable domain: DGGITQSPKYLFRKEGQNVTLSCEQNLNHDAMYWYRQDPGQGLRLIYYSQIVNDFQKGDIAEGYSVSREKKESFPLTVTSAQKNPTAFYLCASSIPGQASSGNTIYFGEGSWLTVV.

This chain links TRBV15 with TRBJ2-3, with 9 positions matching TRBD2. Germline V lookup: CDR1 LNHNV, CDR2 YYDKDF (reference sequence). There are 15 residues in the CDR3. V lost 5 bases to trimming and J lost 3 bases; unmatched junction nucleotides: 6. The CDR3 DNA reads TGTGCCACCAGCTCGCCGGGACTAGCAACAGATACGCAGTATTTT. Its protein product is CATSSPGLATDTQYF.

The chain is built from TRBV2 and TRBJ1-2, with 8 bases identical to TRBD1. Germline CDR1 and CDR2: SNHLY and FYNNEI. The CDR3 spans 13 residues. The junction had 1 base not matched to a gene; V was cut back by 6 bases and J by 1 base. CDR3 in amino acids: CASRQGGNYGYTF. CDR3 nucleotide sequence: TGTGCCAGCAGACAGGGGGGTAACTATGGCTACACCTTC.

The chain is built from TRBV2 and TRBJ1-5; 11 nucleotides align to TRBD1. CDR3 length: 16 residues. Germline CDR1 is SNHLY and CDR2 is FYNNEI. Trimming took 0 bases from V and 7 from J; bases not matched to a gene: 5. CDR3 residues: CASSEALGQGDQPQHF. The CDR3 DNA reads as TGTGCCAGCAGTGAAGCATTGGGACAGGGGGACCAGCCCCAGCATTTT.

J is TRBJ1-2 and V is TRBV5-1; D might be TRBD1 (6 bases). The CDR3 loop spans 11 amino acids. Germline loops: CDR1 SGHRS, CDR2 YFSETQ. The V and J ends lost 3 bases and 7 bases respectively, with 7 bases between them. Written as DNA, the CDR3 is TGCGCCAGCAGCTGGGGGCTTGGCTACACCTTC. It codes for CASSWGLGYTF.

V is TRBV7-2 and J is TRBJ2-1; 7 bases map to TRBD1. Germline-derived CDR1 and CDR2 are SGHTA and FQGNSA. The CDR3 has 17 amino acids. V trimming: 4 bases; J trimming: 4 bases; junction bases outside the gene matches: 13. CDR3 nucleotides: TGTGCCAGCAGCTCATACCTGACCGGGACAGAATACAATGAGCAGTTCTTC. It translates to CASSSYLTGTEYNEQFF.

The rearrangement joins TRBV9 to TRBJ1-4; maybe TRBD1 (6 bases). This CDR3 contains 14 residues. V was shortened by 3 bases and J by 8 bases, with 14 bases between the two germline ends. Germline assignment: CDR1 SGDLS and CDR2 YYNGEE. The CDR3 bases are TGTGCCAGCAGCGCGGACAGCCGGTTCGAAAAACTGTTTTTT. This translates into CASSADSRFEKLFF.

This clone was observed once. J is TRBJ1-1 and V is TRBV21-1. TRBV21-1 is marked as a pseudogene. CDR3 length equals 16 residues. CDR3 region: CASPGLKIGINTEAFF. The CDR3 nucleotides read TGTGCCAGCCCGGGACTAAAAATTGGGATTAACACTGAAGCTTTCTTT.

V and J are TRBV5-4 and TRBJ2-1, with D possibly matching TRBD2 (7 bases). The CDR3 has 16 residues. V was pared by 3 bases and J by 7 bases, with 20 bases between. Germline CDR1 and CDR2: SGHNT and YYREEE (reference sequence). The CDR3 DNA follows: TGTGCCAGCAGCTACGCGGGACATATGGGGGGGAATGAGCAGTTCTTC. Its protein is CASSYAGHMGGNEQFF.

There are a few counts of this clone. The chain couples TRBV5-1 to TRBJ2-5, with D possibly matching TRBD2 (6 bases). CDR1 is SGHRS and CDR2 is YFSETQ in the germline V gene. V was pared by 0 bases and J by 0 bases, with 6 bases between. The CDR3 runs to 14 residues. CDR3 loop: CASSLGGDQETQYF. The CDR3 region has the DNA TGCGCCAGCAGCTTGGGGGGGGACCAAGAGACCCAGTACTTC.

This rearrangement joins TRBV28 to TRBJ1-4; possible D gene TRBD1, 6 bases. Per the germline V gene, CDR1 is MDHEN and CDR2 is SYDVKM. V lost 3 bases and J 4 bases, leaving 12 bases between the germline ends. The CDR3 has 15 amino acids. CDR3 in DNA: TGTGCCAGCAGTTTTACAGGGCTGGATAATGAAAAACTGTTTTTT. Translation gives CASSFTGLDNEKLFF.

The chain carries TRBV5-5 and TRBJ2-1; 7 nucleotides line up with TRBD2. V dropped 7 bases and J dropped 2; count of bases not matched to a gene: 9. This CDR3 is 15 amino acids long. The V gene's germline CDR1 is SGHKS and CDR2 YYEKEE (reference sequence). The chain's CDR3 is CASLRSGRAYNEQFF. The CDR3 bases are TGTGCCAGCCTAAGGTCGGGGAGGGCCTACAATGAGCAGTTCTTC.

The V gene is TRBV5-1, the J gene TRBJ1-4, with 8 bases matching TRBD1. Trimming at V came to 3 bases and at J to 5 bases, leaving 9 bases not matched to a gene. This CDR3 has 16 amino acids. CDR1 is SGHRS, CDR2 YFSETQ, per germline. The CDR3 is CASSSRQGMANEKLFF. In nucleotides, the CDR3 is TGCGCCAGCAGCTCGCGACAGGGGATGGCGAATGAAAAACTGTTTTTT.

The gene calls are TRBV27 and TRBJ2-7; a possible D gene is TRBD2 (6 bases). The germline V gene has CDR1 MNHEY and CDR2 SMNVEV (reference sequence). The CDR3 consists of 16 residues. The V end was cut by 6 bases, the J end by 0 bases, with 18 bases between. The CDR3 DNA reads TGTGCCAGCAGGAGGGGAGGTAGCGGAAGCTCCTACGAGCAGTACTTC. Translating it yields CASRRGGSGSSYEQYF.

The CDR3 DNA reads TGTGCCAGCAGCCAAGGTGCGATAGCGGGAGGGCGTGAGCAGTTCTTC. Translated: CASSQGAIAGGREQFF. The rearrangement links TRBV3-1 (or the pseudogene TRBV3-2) to TRBJ2-1; 11 nucleotides agree with TRBD2. V trimming: 1 base; J trimming: 9 bases; junction bases outside the gene matches: 8. This CDR3 has 16 amino acids. Germline CDR1 is LGHDT and CDR2 is YNNKEL (reference sequence).

The CDR3 DNA sequence: TGTGCCAGCAGCCAAGCGTCAGGGGACAATGAGCAGTTCTTC. It is translated as CASSQASGDNEQFF. This chain links TRBV4-2 with TRBJ2-1, with D tentatively TRBD1 (6 bases). This CDR3 region has 14 residues. Germline loops: CDR1 LGHNA, CDR2 YNFKEQ. Trimming took 1 base from V and 5 from J, leaving 9 bases between them.

The chain combines TRBV6-5 with TRBJ2-3; a weak D match, TRBD2 (6 bases). Germline CDR1 MNHEY, CDR2 SVGAGI. This CDR3 comprises 15 residues. V was pared by 5 bases and J by 0 bases, with 12 bases between. This chain's CDR3 is CASSRREWSTDTQYF. The DNA of the CDR3 is TGTGCCAGCAGTCGACGGGAGTGGAGCACAGATACGCAGTATTTT.

This chain uses TRBV5-5 with TRBJ1-5; 7 bases align to TRBD1. Per the germline V gene, CDR1 is SGHKS and CDR2 is YYEKEE (reference sequence). This CDR3 contains 18 residues. Trimming took 2 bases from V and 0 from J; bases not matched to a gene: 11. CDR3 sequence: CASSLIDRVQYSNQPQHF. CDR3 coding DNA: TGTGCCAGCAGCTTAATAGACAGGGTCCAATATAGCAATCAGCCCCAGCATTTT.

The rearrangement uses TRBV6-5 and TRBJ2-7; D remains ambiguous. The CDR3 has 11 amino acids. Germline assignment: CDR1 MNHEY and CDR2 SVGAGI. V gave up 9 bases and J gave up 3 bases, with 9 bases separating them. As DNA, the CDR3 is TGTGCCAGTTATGGCAGCTACGAGCAGTACTTC. It encodes CASYGSYEQYF.

V and J are TRBV18 and TRBJ2-1, with D perhaps TRBD2 (6 bases). CDR1 and CDR2 from the germline V gene are KGHSH and LQKENI. Trimming removed 4 bases at V and 7 bases at J, with 20 bases between. The CDR3 loop spans 16 amino acids. The CDR3 nucleotides are TGTGCCAGCTCACTAACGGGACTGGTTGAGGGAAATGAGCAGTTCTTC. It is translated as CASSLTGLVEGNEQFF.

The V call is TRBV5-1, the J call TRBJ1-3; D is unclear. Trimming took 5 bases from V and 4 from J, leaving 13 bases between them. There are 14 residues in the CDR3. In germline, CDR1 is SGHRS, CDR2 YFSETQ. The CDR3 sequence is CASRSEGTGNTIYF. CDR3 sequence (DNA): TGCGCCAGCAGGTCAGAGGGAACCGGAAACACCATATATTTT.